The 26 T cell receptor beta chains listed next were all sequenced from one sample in a study of Ad26.COV2.S vaccination and SARS-CoV-2 variants. Repertoires were generated with immunoSEQ multiplex PCR, while TCRdb's copy carries only in-frame clones and drops some. Here the sample spans more than 120,000 clones, 86% being singletons. Sequenced here: peripheral blood, sampled after recovery from COVID-19. The receptors originated from a human donor who had recovered from COVID-19.

Only one count was recorded for this clone. The rearrangement uses TRBV27 and TRBJ1-1; D may be TRBD1 (6 bases). The germline CDR1 and CDR2 sequences are MNHEY and SMNVEV (reference sequence). V shed 6 bases and J shed 4 bases, with 21 bases lying between them. This CDR3 region has 16 residues. CDR3 DNA: TGTGCCAGCAGAACACGACAGGCGGGTGGTGTCACTGAAGCTTTCTTT. This translates into CASRTRQAGGVTEAFF.

The chain recombines TRBV11-2 with TRBJ1-2; D remains ambiguous. Germline CDR1 and CDR2: SGHAT and FQNNGV. The CDR3 totals 11 residues. The germline V and J ends were trimmed by 1 base and 8 bases, with 5 bases remaining between them. This CDR3 reads CASSLGRGYTF. CDR3 in DNA: TGTGCCAGCAGCTTAGGTAGGGGCTACACCTTC.

This clone was seen a few times. V gene TRBV10-1 combines with J gene TRBJ1-1; the D is unclear. Looked up from germline, CDR1 is WNHNN and CDR2 is SYGVQD (reference sequence). Between the trimmed V and J ends, which lost 6 bases and 0 bases, there was a span of 8 bases. The CDR3 totals 13 residues. CDR3 sequence reads: CASRLELNTEAFF. The CDR3 DNA follows: TGCGCCAGCAGGTTGGAACTGAACACTGAAGCTTTCTTT.

The J gene is TRBJ1-1, the V gene TRBV6-5; TRBD1 is a possible D gene (6 bases). Trimming took off 4 bases at V and 1 base at J, with 10 bases between the two ends. Germline loops: CDR1 MNHEY, CDR2 SVGAGI. The CDR3 sequence is 14 residues long. CDR3 sequence (DNA): TGTGCCAGCAGTTTGGGGACAACGAACACTGAAGCTTTCTTT. It yields the protein CASSLGTTNTEAFF.

The V and J genes are TRBV28 and TRBJ2-3; the match to TRBD2 covers 14 bases. The length of the CDR3 is 17 residues. Germline assignment: CDR1 MDHEN and CDR2 SYDVKM. The V gene end was trimmed by 8 bases and the J gene end by 1 base; junction bases not matched to a gene: 8. CDR3 region: CASRAGLAGGRTDTQYF. The CDR3 coding sequence is TGTGCCAGCCGAGCTGGACTAGCGGGGGGCCGCACAGATACGCAGTATTTT.

V gene TRBV28 combines with J gene TRBJ1-2, with 7 positions matching TRBD1. The CDR3 loop spans 13 amino acids. Trimming removed 5 bases from V and 4 bases from J; junction bases left unmatched: 4. Germline CDR1 and CDR2: MDHEN and SYDVKM. CDR3 sequence (DNA): TGTGCCAGCAGTGTCCGGGACAGCTATGGCTACACCTTC. Translation gives CASSVRDSYGYTF.

This chain links TRBV11-2 with TRBJ1-2, with D possibly TRBD1 on 6 matching bases. V lost 1 base and J lost 6, with 9 bases in between. Germline CDR1 reads SGHAT; CDR2 reads FQNNGV. The CDR3 runs to 13 residues. The CDR3: CASSLVPGDGYTF. CDR3 bases: TGTGCCAGCAGCTTAGTACCAGGGGATGGCTACACCTTC.

The V gene is TRBV29-1, the J gene TRBJ1-1, with D unresolved. The V end lost 6 bases, the J end lost 5 bases, and 16 bases lay between the germline ends. The CDR3 totals 13 residues. Germline V gene lookup returns CDR1 SQVTM and CDR2 ANQGSEA. The CDR3 nucleotides are TGCAGCGTACGCCCATCTATCGGAACTGAAGCTTTCTTT. This codes for CSVRPSIGTEAFF.

This rearrangement joins TRBV28 to TRBJ2-7; possible D gene TRBD2, 5 bases. CDR1 MDHEN and CDR2 SYDVKM come from the germline V gene. CDR3 length: 14 residues. The V and J ends lost 4 bases and 5 bases respectively, with 15 bases between them. The CDR3 region has the DNA TGTGCCAGCAGTTATGTCCTTAGCGAGCACGAGCAGTACTTC. It is translated as CASSYVLSEHEQYF.

This clone showed up just once. V is TRBV6-5 and J is TRBJ1-3; the D is unclear. The V end was cut by 7 bases, the J end by 7 bases, with 20 bases between. CDR1 is MNHEY and CDR2 is SVGAGI in the germline V gene. The CDR3 totals 15 residues. CDR3 sequence reads: CASKSGSGVDNTIYF. The CDR3 DNA sequence: TGTGCCAGCAAATCAGGTTCAGGAGTCGACAACACCATATATTTT.

V usage is TRBV5-4 and J usage is TRBJ1-6; 9 nucleotides align to TRBD1. This CDR3 has 15 residues. CDR1 is SGHNT and CDR2 is YYREEE in the germline V gene (reference sequence). Trimming cost V 2 bases and J 7 bases; bases outside gene matches: 4. The CDR3 region is CASSLRQGGNSPLHF. DNA of the CDR3: TGTGCCAGCAGCTTACGACAGGGGGGGAATTCACCCCTCCACTTT.

V and J are TRBV6-5 and TRBJ2-5; 10 bases are a match to TRBD2. Trimming at V came to 6 bases and at J to 5 bases, leaving 6 bases not matched to a gene. This CDR3 spans 14 amino acids. Looked up from germline, CDR1 is MNHEY and CDR2 is SVGAGI. CDR3 DNA: TGTGCCAGCAGATTACTAGCGGGGAGGGAGACCCAGTACTTC. Protein product: CASRLLAGRETQYF.

The J gene is TRBJ2-7, the V gene TRBV14; D is unresolved. Trimming took off 4 bases at V and 2 bases at J, with 21 bases between the two ends. The germline V gene has CDR1 SGHDN and CDR2 FVKESK. CDR3 length equals 17 residues. CDR3 nucleotides: TGTGCCAGCAGCCTTACCCCAAGGTTCGCTATCACCTACGAGCAGTACTTC. As protein: CASSLTPRFAITYEQYF.

The chain employs TRBV6-6 and TRBJ2-1; D ambiguous. The V end was cut by 8 bases, the J end by 1 base, with 6 bases between. Germline loops: CDR1 MNHNY, CDR2 SVGAGI (reference sequence). The CDR3 is made up of 12 amino acids. CDR3 coding DNA: TGTGCCAGCTGCTCGTCCTACAATGAGCAGTTCTTC. Translation: CASCSSYNEQFF.

This chain joins TRBV28 and TRBJ1-5; D not certain. Trimming removed 6 bases from V and 0 bases from J, with 6 bases in between. Germline V CDR1 and CDR2: MDHEN, SYDVKM. The CDR3 runs 13 residues. The CDR3 here is CASSRDSNQPQHF. CDR3 coding DNA: TGTGCCAGCAGCCGGGATAGCAATCAGCCCCAGCATTTT.

The CDR3 nucleotides read TGTGCCAGCAGCAGCGGACAGTCCGTAGATACGCAGTATTTT. Protein: CASSSGQSVDTQYF. The V call is TRBV9, the J call TRBJ2-3; weak D call: TRBD1 (6 bases). V lost 4 bases, J lost 5 bases, and 14 bases lay in between. Germline V gene data show CDR1 as SGDLS and CDR2 as YYNGEE. This CDR3 has 14 amino acids.

The J gene is TRBJ1-1, the V gene TRBV28; tentative D call: TRBD1 (6 bases). This CDR3 contains 16 residues. Between the trimmed V and J ends, which lost 1 base and 5 bases, there was a span of 17 bases. The V gene's germline CDR1 is MDHEN and CDR2 SYDVKM. CDR3 DNA: TGTGCCAGCAGTTTATTCCAGGTCAGGGGAAAAACTGAAGCTTTCTTT. This codes for CASSLFQVRGKTEAFF.

This chain uses TRBV25-1 with TRBJ1-4, with D unclear. Trimming took 1 base from V and 1 from J, leaving 10 bases between them. The germline V gene has CDR1 MGHDK and CDR2 SYGVNS. This CDR3 is built from 16 residues. Written as DNA, the CDR3 is TGTGCCAGCAGTGAATCCGTCCCCGTAACTAATGAAAAACTGTTTTTT. Encoded protein: CASSESVPVTNEKLFF.

The V and J genes are TRBV3-1 (or the pseudogene TRBV3-2) and TRBJ2-2, with TRBD1 identical over 11 bases. This CDR3 is built from 15 residues. Germline-derived CDR1 and CDR2 are LGHDT and YNNKEL (reference sequence). Unmatched junction bases numbered 3, after V lost 4 bases and J lost 5 bases. CDR3 sequence: CASSPRDRGTGELFF. In nucleotides, the CDR3 is TGTGCCAGCAGCCCTCGGGACAGGGGGACCGGGGAGCTGTTTTTT.

The chain links TRBV7-2 to TRBJ1-1; TRBD1 matches at 9 bases. Germline V gives CDR1 SGHTA, CDR2 FQGNSA. The CDR3 is 14 residues long. The V segment lost 5 bases and the J segment 3 bases; nucleotides outside the gene matches: 4. CDR3 residues: CASSKGQGYTEAFF. DNA for the CDR3: TGTGCCAGCAGCAAGGGACAGGGTTACACTGAAGCTTTCTTT.

The V gene is TRBV3-1 (or the pseudogene TRBV3-2), the J gene TRBJ2-5; D is unclear. The germline gives CDR1 LGHDT, CDR2 YNNKEL (reference sequence). This CDR3 is built from 12 residues. Trimming shortened V by 0 bases and J by 6 bases, and 5 bases separated the two germline ends. CDR3 in amino acids: CASSQDRKTQYF. Written as DNA, the CDR3 is TGTGCCAGCAGCCAAGACAGGAAGACCCAGTACTTC.

This rearrangement joins TRBV3-1 (or the pseudogene TRBV3-2) to TRBJ2-1; a weak D match, TRBD1 (6 bases). The CDR3 runs to 12 residues. In germline, CDR1 is LGHDT, CDR2 YNNKEL (reference sequence). Trimming shortened V by 2 bases and J by 7 bases, and 6 bases separated the two germline ends. The CDR3 bases are TGTGCCAGCAGCCAACAGGGGAATGAGCAGTTCTTC. The encoded protein is CASSQQGNEQFF.

The chain uses TRBV11-2 and TRBJ2-3; 12 positions agree with TRBD1. With V trimmed by 5 bases and J by 4 bases, 1 base remained unmatched. Germline V gene sequence: CDR1 SGHAT, CDR2 FQNNGV. This CDR3 spans 14 amino acids. In nucleotides, the CDR3 is TGTGCCAGCAGCCGGGACAGGGGGCCAGATACGCAGTATTTT. This encodes CASSRDRGPDTQYF.

The rearrangement uses TRBV29-1 and TRBJ1-1; a weak D match, TRBD1 (5 bases). The CDR3 totals 10 residues. CDR1 is SQVTM and CDR2 is ANQGSEA in the germline V gene. V was clipped by 7 bases and J by 7 bases, with 10 bases between them. CDR3 residues: CSAADSEAFF. The CDR3 nucleotides read TGCAGCGCCGCCGACAGTGAAGCTTTCTTT.

The gene calls are TRBV30 and TRBJ1-2; D gene uncertain. CDR3 length equals 14 residues. Germline values: CDR1 GTSNPN, CDR2 SVGIG (reference sequence). V was clipped by 0 bases and J by 4 bases, with 12 bases between them. The CDR3 sequence is CAWSVRTFGYGYTF. For the CDR3, the DNA is TGTGCCTGGAGTGTAAGGACGTTTGGCTATGGCTACACCTTC.

V usage is TRBV11-3 and J usage is TRBJ1-1, with D possibly being TRBD1 (5 bases). The CDR3 totals 14 residues. In germline, CDR1 is SGHNT, CDR2 YENEEA. V gave up 2 bases and J gave up 1 base, with 8 bases separating them. CDR3 loop: CASSLRGPNTEAFF. The CDR3 nucleotides are TGTGCCAGCAGCTTACGGGGCCCGAACACTGAAGCTTTCTTT. Filled out from reference TRBV11-3 and TRBJ1-1, the complete variable domain reads EAGVVQSPRYKIIEKKQPVAFWCNPISGHNTLYWYLQNLGQGPELLIRYENEEAVDDSQLPKDRFSAERLKGVDSTLKIQPAELGDSAVYLCASSLRGPNTEAFFGQGTRLTVV.